Listed below are T cell receptor beta chains from one sample, sequenced in a study of blood T cell repertoires in COVID-19. Assay used: immunoSEQ multiplex PCR; TCRdb lists only in-frame clones, some missing. Here the sample spans about 190,000 clones, approximately 90% being singletons. Sequencing used peripheral blood. These receptors were taken from a man aged 65 to 79 with active or convalescent COVID-19. The CDR3 runs from the conserved cysteine through the conserved F or W. The D gene is left open where the match is weak. Size tells how often a clone was seen (once, few, many) or the class of an expanded clone, and some rows leave it out.

>NA|TRBJ2-2|TRBV19|NA
CASSASGAGELFF
TGTGCCAGTAGTGCCTCGGGGGCCGGGGAGCTGTTTTTT
>few|TRBJ2-2|TRBV14|NA
CASSQDSPIFTGELFF
TGTGCCAGCAGCCAAGATTCCCCTATTTTCACCGGGGAGCTGTTTTTT
>NA|TRBJ1-2|TRBV19|TRBD1
CASSTDRGVSYGYTF
TGTGCCAGTAGTACCGACAGGGGAGTCAGCTATGGCTACACCTTC
>NA|TRBJ2-4|TRBV30|TRBD2
CADLGSSGTPLAKNIQYF
TGTGCCGACCTCGGTAGTAGCGGGACCCCCCTAGCCAAAAACATTCAGTACTTC
>NA|TRBJ2-2|TRBV5-1|NA
CASSLGPGFTGELFF
TGCGCCAGCAGCTTGGGTCCCGGGTTCACCGGGGAGCTGTTTTTT
>once|TRBJ1-1|TRBV5-1|NA
CASSLGGQSEAFF
TGCGCCAGCAGCTTGGGAGGGCAGAGTGAAGCTTTCTTT
>NA|TRBJ1-2|TRBV15|NA
CATSRGGDHYGYTF
TGTGCCACCAGCAGAGGGGGGGACCACTATGGCTACACCTTC
>NA|TRBJ1-6|TRBV28|NA
CASSSNSNSPLHF
TGTGCCAGCAGCTCTAATAGTAATTCACCCCTCCACTTT
>NA|TRBJ1-4|TRBV3-1/TRBV3-2|NA
CASSQDWRYEKLFF
TGTGCCAGCAGCCAAGATTGGCGGTATGAAAAACTGTTTTTT
>NA|TRBJ1-5|TRBV25-1|NA
CASTPSKAGLRNQPQHF
TGTGCCAGCACCCCATCAAAGGCAGGGCTGCGGAATCAGCCCCAGCATTTT
>NA|TRBJ2-3|TRBV7-6|TRBD1
CASSLGGQGAPDTQYF
TGTGCCAGCAGCTTAGGGGGACAGGGAGCCCCAGATACGCAGTATTTT
>NA|TRBJ1-2|TRBV5-4|NA
CASSPGGDNYGYTF
TGTGCCAGCAGCCCGGGGGGGGATAACTATGGCTACACCTTC
>NA|TRBJ2-5|TRBV19|TRBD1
CASSRDRGETQYF
TGTGCCAGTAGTAGAGACAGGGGTGAGACCCAGTACTTC
>NA|TRBJ2-2|TRBV4-1|TRBD2
CASSPGGGKNTGELFF
TGCGCCAGCAGTCCCGGGGGGGGAAAGAACACCGGGGAGCTGTTTTTT
>once|TRBJ2-5|TRBV7-7|TRBD1
CASSSDRGLETQYF
TGTGCTAGCAGCTCCGACAGGGGGTTGGAGACCCAGTACTTC
>NA|TRBJ2-3|TRBV4-3|TRBD2
CASSQRGTSGGRGTDTQYF
TGCGCCAGCAGCCAAAGGGGGACTAGCGGGGGGAGGGGCACAGATACGCAGTATTTT
>NA|TRBJ2-5|TRBV6-5|NA
CASSYDTGGGTQYF
TGTGCCAGCAGTTACGATACCGGTGGCGGGACCCAGTACTTC
>NA|TRBJ1-1|TRBV6-2/TRBV6-3|TRBD1
CASSTADRLNTEAFF
TGTGCCAGCAGTACCGCGGACAGGCTGAACACTGAAGCTTTCTTT
>NA|TRBJ1-4|TRBV6-5|NA
CASSYSGRGNEKLFF
TGTGCCAGCAGTTACTCGGGGAGGGGTAATGAAAAACTGTTTTTT
>NA|TRBJ2-3|TRBV15|NA
CATSSGSGDTQYF
TGTGCCACCAGCAGCGGGAGTGGAGATACGCAGTATTTT
>NA|TRBJ1-1|TRBV18|TRBD1
CASSPGTGMNTEAFF
TGTGCCAGCTCGCCAGGGACAGGGATGAACACTGAAGCTTTCTTT
>NA|TRBJ2-1|TRBV3-1/TRBV3-2|NA
CASSPLTHRDPYNEQFF
TGTGCCAGCAGCCCACTTACCCACAGGGACCCCTACAATGAGCAGTTCTTC
>NA|TRBJ1-3|TRBV6-6|NA
CASSYSGGISGNTIYF
TGTGCCAGCAGTTACTCGGGCGGGATCTCTGGAAACACCATATATTTT
>NA|TRBJ2-6|TRBV5-1|TRBD2
CASSGLAGGRSGANVLTF
TGCGCCAGCAGCGGACTAGCGGGAGGGCGTTCTGGGGCCAACGTCCTGACTTTC
>NA|TRBJ1-6|TRBV18|TRBD1
CASSPPGTGGYSPLHF
TGTGCCAGCTCACCACCGGGGACAGGGGGATATTCACCCCTCCACTTT
>NA|TRBJ2-5|TRBV7-9|NA
CASSLSGAVETQYF
TGTGCCAGCAGCTTGTCAGGGGCGGTGGAGACCCAGTACTTC
>NA|TRBJ1-2|TRBV3-1/TRBV3-2|NA
CASSQVSGAEGYGYTF
TGTGCCAGCAGCCAAGTGTCAGGGGCCGAGGGCTATGGCTACACCTTC
>NA|TRBJ1-6|TRBV6-2/TRBV6-3|NA
CASSYSTRAGGPLHF
TGTGCCAGCAGTTACTCGACGCGGGCAGGCGGACCCCTCCACTTT
>once|TRBJ2-4|TRBV10-2|TRBD1
CASRHTGDLAKNIQYF
TGCGCCAGCAGACACACAGGGGATTTAGCCAAAAACATTCAGTACTTC
>NA|TRBJ2-7|TRBV27|TRBD2
CASSLASGSSYEQYF
TGTGCCAGCAGTTTGGCCAGCGGGAGCTCCTACGAGCAGTACTTC
>NA|TRBJ2-5|TRBV28|TRBD1
CASSYQGYRGETQYF
TGTGCCAGCAGTTACCAGGGTTACAGGGGTGAGACCCAGTACTTC
>NA|TRBJ2-3|TRBV5-1|TRBD2
CASSSRTSGGGLEYF
TGCGCCAGCAGCTCCAGGACTAGCGGGGGGGGCTTGGAGTATTTT
>NA|TRBJ1-2|TRBV28|NA
CASSTPLGGSVNYGYTF
TGTGCCAGCAGTACCCCCTTGGGGGGATCCGTGAACTATGGCTACACCTTC
>NA|TRBJ1-6|TRBV30|TRBD1
CAWSVKTGGGSPLHF
TGTGCCTGGAGTGTCAAGACAGGGGGGGGATCACCCCTCCACTTT
>once|TRBJ2-1|TRBV9|NA
CASTPPPWANNREQFF
TGTGCCAGCACTCCGCCTCCCTGGGCCAATAACAGGGAGCAGTTCTTC
>NA|TRBJ2-1|TRBV4-3|TRBD2
CASSPSPGTSYEQFF
TGCGCCAGCAGCCCTAGCCCCGGGACTAGCTATGAGCAGTTCTTC
>NA|TRBJ1-2|TRBV15|TRBD1
CATSTQPRTGIYGYTF
TGTGCCACCAGCACCCAACCTCGGACAGGGATCTATGGCTACACCTTC
>NA|TRBJ2-7|TRBV5-1|TRBD2
CASSGISGREQYF
TGCGCCAGCAGCGGAATTAGCGGGCGCGAGCAGTACTTC
>once|TRBJ2-7|TRBV27|NA
CASSLSGHSYEQYF
TGTGCCAGCAGTTTATCGGGACACTCCTACGAGCAGTACTTC
>NA|TRBJ2-7|TRBV10-3|NA
CAISDTIYEQYF
TGTGCCATCAGTGACACTATCTACGAGCAGTACTTC
>NA|TRBJ2-3|TRBV28|TRBD1
CASSLSQTGAVTDTQYF
TGTGCCAGCAGTTTATCCCAGACAGGGGCGGTGACAGATACGCAGTATTTT